These T cell receptor beta chains were read from a single sample in a study of shared clonotypes between healthy human individuals. Libraries were prepared by immunoSEQ multiplex PCR; TCRdb keeps only in-frame clonotypes and omits some of them. Found here are roughly 500,000 clones, more than 65% of them singletons; the top ten hold 12%. Sequencing used PBMCs. The receptors here all came from a middle-aged woman in good health. Some clones in this sample may be carry-over from other donors' samples. CDR3s include the opening cysteine and the closing phenylalanine or tryptophan. A D gene is named only where the DNA matches it firmly. Some rows mark clone size as missing; the rest say once, few, many or name a class of expanded clone.

CDR3 DNA: TGTGCCAGTAGTAGTACTGCCGGGGAGCTGTTTTTT
CDR3 protein: CASSSTAGELFF
clone size: .
V gene: TRBV19
J gene: TRBJ2-2
D gene: .

CDR3 DNA: TGTGCCAGCAGCGTCGCTACAGGGGACTACAATGAGCAGTTCTTC
CDR3 protein: CASSVATGDYNEQFF
clone size: many
V gene: TRBV11-2
J gene: TRBJ2-1
D gene: TRBD1

CDR3 DNA: TGTGCCTGGAGTAGAGTTGCAACTAATGAAAAACTGTTTTTT
CDR3 protein: CAWSRVATNEKLFF
clone size: .
V gene: TRBV30
J gene: TRBJ1-4
D gene: .

CDR3 DNA: TGTGCCAGCAGTTCGGGTGGTGTCGTAGGCTACACCTTC
CDR3 protein: CASSSGGVVGYTF
clone size: .
V gene: TRBV28
J gene: TRBJ1-2
D gene: .

CDR3 DNA: TGTGCCAGCAGTGAAGAAGGTCAGCCCCAGCATTTT
CDR3 protein: CASSEEGQPQHF
clone size: .
V gene: TRBV2
J gene: TRBJ1-5
D gene: .

CDR3 DNA: TGTGCCAGCAGCCCAGGACTAGCGGATACCTACGAGCAGTACTTC
CDR3 protein: CASSPGLADTYEQYF
clone size: .
V gene: TRBV5-5
J gene: TRBJ2-7
D gene: TRBD2

CDR3 DNA: TGTGCCAGCAGCTTCACAGGGGGCAATGAGCAGTTCTTC
CDR3 protein: CASSFTGGNEQFF
clone size: .
V gene: TRBV11-2
J gene: TRBJ2-1
D gene: TRBD1

CDR3 DNA: TGTGCCAGCAGTTACCGGGGGGGGGCTAACTATGGCTACACCTTC
CDR3 protein: CASSYRGGANYGYTF
clone size: .
V gene: TRBV6-5
J gene: TRBJ1-2
D gene: .

CDR3 DNA: TGTGCCACCAGCAGAGACGGCCGTTACAATGAGCAGTTCTTC
CDR3 protein: CATSRDGRYNEQFF
clone size: few
V gene: TRBV15
J gene: TRBJ2-1
D gene: .

CDR3 DNA: TGTGCCAGCAGGGGTAACTATGGCTACACCTTC
CDR3 protein: CASRGNYGYTF
clone size: .
V gene: TRBV2
J gene: TRBJ1-2
D gene: .

CDR3 DNA: TGTGCCAGCAGTACGAGACAGGGTGGCTATGGCTACACCTTC
CDR3 protein: CASSTRQGGYGYTF
clone size: once
V gene: TRBV28
J gene: TRBJ1-2
D gene: TRBD1

CDR3 DNA: TGTGCCAGTAGTACCTCGACAGCCCCCTACGAGCAGTACTTC
CDR3 protein: CASSTSTAPYEQYF
clone size: .
V gene: TRBV19
J gene: TRBJ2-7
D gene: .

CDR3 DNA: TGTGCCAGCAGTTCTAACCCAGGGAAGGCCTACGAGCAGTACTTC
CDR3 protein: CASSSNPGKAYEQYF
clone size: .
V gene: TRBV6-1
J gene: TRBJ2-7
D gene: .

CDR3 DNA: TGTGCCATCAGTGTCGGGGGGCTACAGCCCCAGCATTTT
CDR3 protein: CAISVGGLQPQHF
clone size: once
V gene: TRBV10-3
J gene: TRBJ1-5
D gene: .

CDR3 DNA: TGTGCCAGCAGCTTGCCGGGACTAGCGGGAGTCGAGCAGTACTTC
CDR3 protein: CASSLPGLAGVEQYF
clone size: .
V gene: TRBV5-4
J gene: TRBJ2-7
D gene: TRBD2

CDR3 DNA: TGTGCCAGCAGCTTAGCAAGGGGGCCCACAGATACGCAGTATTTT
CDR3 protein: CASSLARGPTDTQYF
clone size: .
V gene: TRBV7-6
J gene: TRBJ2-3
D gene: TRBD1

CDR3 DNA: TGTGCCAGCAGTTTGGAGTATCAAGAGACCCAGTACTTC
CDR3 protein: CASSLEYQETQYF
clone size: .
V gene: TRBV28
J gene: TRBJ2-5
D gene: .

CDR3 DNA: TGTGCCAGCAGGTTCTCCCCGAACACTGAAGCTTTCTTT
CDR3 protein: CASRFSPNTEAFF
clone size: .
V gene: TRBV25-1
J gene: TRBJ1-1
D gene: .

CDR3 DNA: TGTGCCAGCAGTAGGACTAGCGGGAGTAGGTACATTCAGTACTTC
CDR3 protein: CASSRTSGSRYIQYF
clone size: few
V gene: TRBV28
J gene: TRBJ2-4
D gene: TRBD2

CDR3 DNA: TGTGCCAGCATTGCGACTAGCGGGAGGTTCAACAATGAGCAGTTCTTC
CDR3 protein: CASIATSGRFNNEQFF
clone size: .
V gene: TRBV2
J gene: TRBJ2-1
D gene: TRBD2

CDR3 DNA: TGTGCCAGCAGTCCCAACTCTGGAAACACCATATATTTT
CDR3 protein: CASSPNSGNTIYF
clone size: .
V gene: TRBV6-5
J gene: TRBJ1-3
D gene: .

CDR3 DNA: TGTGCCAGCAGCTTCGGACAAGCCTACGAGCAGTACTTC
CDR3 protein: CASSFGQAYEQYF
clone size: .
V gene: TRBV7-9
J gene: TRBJ2-7
D gene: .

CDR3 DNA: TGTGCCAGCAGTTTGGGGTGGGGATTAAGCTCCTACAATGAGCAGTTCTTC
CDR3 protein: CASSLGWGLSSYNEQFF
clone size: .
V gene: TRBV28
J gene: TRBJ2-1
D gene: .

CDR3 DNA: TGTGCCAGCAGCCCCGGACTAGCCCAAGAGACCCAGTACTTC
CDR3 protein: CASSPGLAQETQYF
clone size: .
V gene: TRBV7-2
J gene: TRBJ2-5
D gene: TRBD2

CDR3 DNA: TGTGCCTGGACCCGGGGTTTGGGAAACACTGAAGCTTTCTTT
CDR3 protein: CAWTRGLGNTEAFF
clone size: .
V gene: TRBV30
J gene: TRBJ1-1
D gene: .

CDR3 DNA: TGTGCCAGCAGAACCCACGACGCAGATACGCAGTATTTT
CDR3 protein: CASRTHDADTQYF
clone size: .
V gene: TRBV5-4
J gene: TRBJ2-3
D gene: .

CDR3 DNA: TGTGCCAGCAGCCCTATAATGTCCTCCGGCACAGATACGCAGTATTTT
CDR3 protein: CASSPIMSSGTDTQYF
clone size: few
V gene: TRBV5-5
J gene: TRBJ2-3
D gene: .

CDR3 DNA: TGCGCCAGCAGTGAGTCGGGCAGCTACGAGCAGTACTTC
CDR3 protein: CASSESGSYEQYF
clone size: .
V gene: TRBV10-1
J gene: TRBJ2-7
D gene: .

CDR3 DNA: TGTGCCAGCAGCCCAGGACAGGGTGTTGAAAAACTGTTTTTT
CDR3 protein: CASSPGQGVEKLFF
clone size: .
V gene: TRBV7-9
J gene: TRBJ1-4
D gene: TRBD1

CDR3 DNA: TGTGCCAGCAGCCTGCCAACCGGACTAGCGTACAATGAGCAGTTCTTC
CDR3 protein: CASSLPTGLAYNEQFF
clone size: once
V gene: TRBV7-2
J gene: TRBJ2-1
D gene: TRBD2

CDR3 DNA: TGTGCCAGCAGCCCGGGGGGAGGAAACTACGAGCAGTACTTC
CDR3 protein: CASSPGGGNYEQYF
clone size: .
V gene: TRBV11-3
J gene: TRBJ2-7
D gene: TRBD2